The clone carrying this T cell receptor (beta chain) has only a few counts. Its antigen remains unidentified. These data come from a study of immune evolution from preneoplasia to lung adenocarcinoma. Study-level background: HLA loss of heterozygosity: under 7.5% AIS, about 15% MIA, over 30% ADC, none AAH. Study observations and caveats: KRAS-mutant nodules had the highest T cell clonality. Later-stage lesions seemingly showed higher T cell density and diversity than normal lung.

The V end lost 4 bases, the J end lost 4 bases, and 15 bases lay between the germline ends. The CDR3 is 15 residues long. Germline lookup yields CDR1 SGHRS and CDR2 YFSETQ. TCRdb's table, derived via immunoSEQ multiplex PCR, lists solely in-frame clones and lacks some. The data contain over 5,500 clones, approximately 80% of them singletons. The sequence was obtained from a donor of 70 years or more with lung adenocarcinoma. The sequenced material came from FFPE lung adenocarcinoma in situ tissue. This chain uses TRBV5-1 with TRBJ1-5; D is undetermined. CDR3 loop: CASSLEAGGNQPQHF. Written as DNA, the CDR3 is TGCGCCAGCAGCCTCGAAGCGGGTGGAAATCAGCCCCAGCATTTT.